This is a list of T cell receptor beta chains from one sample in a study of T-cell memory formation after mild COVID-19. In TCRdb, the 5' RACE reads were re-called with MiXCR into one record per CDR3 protein. The sample lists about 350,000 distinct CDR3 sequences; roughly 14% were seen once. The sequenced material came from PBMCs or a T cell subset sorted from them (not recorded which). The receptors were sampled from a man aged 18 to 29 who had mild COVID-19 (a few samples of this study predate the infection). Cell type and time point are not known. The CDR3 runs from the conserved cysteine through the conserved F or W. Fields, in order: V gene, D gene, J gene, clone size, CDR3 DNA, CDR3 protein. A D gene is named only where the DNA matches it firmly. Clone size is stated in some rows and not others, as once, few, many or a class when expanded.

>TRBV6-4|TRBD1|TRBJ1-2|-
TGTGCCAGCAGTGACTCCGAAGAGGCGGGACAGCTCTATGGCTACACCTTC
CASSDSEEAGQLYGYTF
>TRBV2|TRBD1|TRBJ2-5|few
TGTGCCAGCTTTGCGGGCCCCGGGACAGGGCGTAGGCAAGAGACCCAGTACTTC
CASFAGPGTGRRQETQYF
>TRBV4-1|-|TRBJ2-7|few
TGCGCCAGCAGCCAAGAAAAACCTTTCTCCTACGAGCAGTACTTC
CASSQEKPFSYEQYF
>TRBV24-1|-|TRBJ2-1|-
TGTGCCACCAGGGACGGGTACAATGAGCAGTTCTTC
CATRDGYNEQFF
>TRBV27|-|TRBJ1-2|many
TGTGCCAGCAGTTTCAGGGGCTACTATGGCTACACCTTC
CASSFRGYYGYTF
>TRBV5-1|-|TRBJ2-1|few
TGCGCCAGCAGCTTGGAACGATCCCCGATAAAATACAATGAGCAGTTCTTC
CASSLERSPIKYNEQFF
>TRBV14|-|TRBJ2-1|few
TGTGCCAGCAGCAAAAGGCGCACCTACAATGAGCAGTTCTTC
CASSKRRTYNEQFF
>TRBV12-3/TRBV12-4|-|TRBJ2-1|few
TGTGCCAGCAGTTTTGGCGTCTCCTACAATGAGCAGTTCTTC
CASSFGVSYNEQFF
>TRBV4-1|-|TRBJ1-1|-
TGCGCCAGCAGCCAACGCGATCGAGGCGGTTACACTGAAGCTTTCTTT
CASSQRDRGGYTEAFF
>TRBV20-1|-|TRBJ2-7|few
TGCAGTGCTAGGGGTCAGGCCGAGAAGTACGAGCAGTACTTC
CSARGQAEKYEQYF
>TRBV24-1|TRBD1|TRBJ1-2|-
TGTGCCACCAGGGACAGGGATGGCTACACCTTC
CATRDRDGYTF
>TRBV7-9|-|TRBJ1-1|-
TGTGCCAGCAGCCCACAGGGATATAAGAACACTGAAGCTTTCTTT
CASSPQGYKNTEAFF
>TRBV30|-|TRBJ1-1|many
TGTGCCTGGAGTGTGGCTTTGAGCACTGAAGCTTTCTTT
CAWSVALSTEAFF
>TRBV9|-|TRBJ2-2|-
TGTGCCAGCAGCGGGGGTCGGACCGGGGAGCTGTTTTTT
CASSGGRTGELFF
>TRBV25-1|TRBD1|TRBJ2-1|few
TGTGCCAGCAGTGGGACAGGGGCGTTAACCGCCGGTGAGCAGTTCTTC
CASSGTGALTAGEQFF
>TRBV2|-|TRBJ2-3|-
TGTGCCAGCAGTGAGTGGGCCACAGATATGCAGTATTTT
CASSEWATDMQYF
>TRBV5-1|-|TRBJ2-3|many
TGCGCCAGCAGCTTGTTGGGGCTAGAGATGGGACTCACAGATACGCAGTATTTT
CASSLLGLEMGLTDTQYF
>TRBV10-3|-|TRBJ1-1|-
TGTGCCATCAGCTCACCCGGGGGGAACACTGAAGCTTTCTTT
CAISSPGGNTEAFF
>TRBV5-1|TRBD2|TRBJ2-2|-
TGCGCCAGCAGCTCCTACGGACTAGCGGGGGGGCGCGGCACCGGGGAGCTGTTTTTT
CASSSYGLAGGRGTGELFF
>TRBV4-2|TRBD2|TRBJ2-7|-
TGTGCCAGCAGCCAGGTTAGCGGGGGGACTTCCTACGAGCAGTACTTC
CASSQVSGGTSYEQYF
>TRBV4-2|TRBD2|TRBJ2-2|-
TGTGCCAGCAGCCAAGGGAGGGAGGGACCGTATAACACCGGGGAGCTGTTTTTT
CASSQGREGPYNTGELFF
>TRBV19|TRBD2|TRBJ2-2|many
TGTGCCAGTAAGAGCGGTAGCGGGGGCCCCAACACCGGGGAGCTGTTTTTT
CASKSGSGGPNTGELFF
>TRBV7-6|-|TRBJ1-4|-
TGTGCCAGCAGCTTAGACCCAGCAACTAATGAAAAACTGTTTTTT
CASSLDPATNEKLFF
>TRBV12-3/TRBV12-4|-|TRBJ1-1|-
TGTGCCAGCGAGGCCCTGAACACTGAAGCTTTCTTT
CASEALNTEAFF
>TRBV2|-|TRBJ2-5|-
TGTGCCAGCACCCGACGGTGGACACAAGAGACCCAGTACTTC
CASTRRWTQETQYF
>TRBV4-2|-|TRBJ1-1|-
TGTGCCAGCAGCCAAAATGCGGGGGCGAGCACTGAAGCTTTCTTT
CASSQNAGASTEAFF
>TRBV4-1|TRBD2|TRBJ2-2|-
TGCGCCAGCAGCCCGGAACGAGGGACTAGCGATATCGGGGAGCTGTTTTTT
CASSPERGTSDIGELFF
>TRBV5-8|-|TRBJ2-1|few
TGTGCCAGCAGCCGACCGGGACTCCTCAATGAGCAGTTCTTC
CASSRPGLLNEQFF
>TRBV7-2|-|TRBJ1-2|-
TGTGCCAGCAGGCCTCCCGCCCGCGATATAAACTATGGCTACACCTTC
CASRPPARDINYGYTF
>TRBV7-6|TRBD1|TRBJ2-7|-
TGTGCCAGCAGCTCAGAACACAGGGGCTACGAGCAGTACTTC
CASSSEHRGYEQYF
>TRBV4-2|-|TRBJ1-4|-
TGTGCCAGCAGCACTGCAGGAAATTCTAATGAAAAACTGTTTTTT
CASSTAGNSNEKLFF
>TRBV6-4|-|TRBJ2-2|few
TGTGCCAGCAGTCTCGGACATCTTAACACCGGGGAGCTGTTTTTT
CASSLGHLNTGELFF
>TRBV7-2|TRBD1|TRBJ2-7|-
TGTGCCAGCAGCACACGACAGGGGTCCTACGAGCAGTACTTC
CASSTRQGSYEQYF
>TRBV5-1|TRBD2|TRBJ2-1|few
TGCGCCAGCAGCTTGGAGGGACTAGCGGGGGGCATGGATGAGCAGTTCTTC
CASSLEGLAGGMDEQFF
>TRBV11-3|-|TRBJ2-1|-
TGTGCCAGCAGCTTACGGGGGGCTTACAATGAGCAGTTCTTC
CASSLRGAYNEQFF
>TRBV10-3|-|TRBJ1-1|few
TGTGCCGTCATGGGAGGGGAGGCTGAAGCTTTCTTT
CAVMGGEAEAFF
>TRBV7-2|-|TRBJ1-2|-
TGTGCCAGCAGCTTAATGACTAACTATGGCTACACCTTC
CASSLMTNYGYTF
>TRBV28|-|TRBJ2-5|-
TGTGCCAGCAGCCTCAACCTTCAAAGCTCGGAGACCCAGTACTTC
CASSLNLQSSETQYF
>TRBV19|TRBD2|TRBJ2-1|-
TGTGCCAGTAGTATGCTAGCGGGGGACCTCCCGACTGAGCAGTTCTTC
CASSMLAGDLPTEQFF
>TRBV5-4|-|TRBJ1-1|-
TGTGCCAGCAGCTTCCATCCAGCGAACACTGAAGCTTTCTTT
CASSFHPANTEAFF